Below, 10 T cell receptor beta chains from the same sample are listed, as sequenced in a study of OX40 agonist ivuxolimab in advanced cancers. Libraries were prepared by immunoSEQ multiplex PCR; TCRdb keeps only in-frame clonotypes and omits some of them. The table has around 100,000 clones, 86% seen once. The source was CD4+ or CD8+ T cells sorted from blood, collected in a trial of the OX40 agonist ivuxolimab. The receptors here all came from an adult with an advanced solid tumor such as melanoma, head and neck, liver or kidney cancer.

This sequence joins TRBV18 and TRBJ2-7, with a possible D match to TRBD1 (6 bases). Trimming cost V 6 bases and J 0 bases, with 18 bases left between them. The CDR3 length is 16 residues. From germline, CDR1 is KGHSH and CDR2 LQKENI. The CDR3 DNA reads TGTGCCAGCTCCTCCGGGACACCTTATCGCTCCTACGAGCAGTACTTC. Its translation: CASSSGTPYRSYEQYF.

As DNA, the CDR3 is TGCGCCAGCAGCTTTGACGGAGCCAAAAACATTCAGTACTTC. This sequence encodes CASSFDGAKNIQYF. The chain employs TRBV5-1 and TRBJ2-4, with D uncertain. Trimming pared 2 bases from V and 0 bases from J, leaving 6 bases between. CDR3 size: 14 residues. Germline assignment: CDR1 SGHRS and CDR2 YFSETQ.

The CDR3 sequence: CASSLARTPGAQYF. The CDR3 coding sequence is TGTGCCAGCAGCTTAGCACGGACTCCGGGGGCGCAGTATTTT. V gene TRBV11-3 combines with J gene TRBJ2-3; D might be TRBD2 (6 bases). Trimming took 1 base from V and 10 from J, leaving 15 bases between them. The germline V gene encodes CDR1 SGHNT and CDR2 YENEEA. The CDR3 consists of 14 residues.

This rearrangement joins TRBV7-3 to TRBJ2-7; D may be TRBD1 or TRBD2 (6 bases each). Germline assignment: CDR1 SGHTA and CDR2 FQGTGA. V lost 5 bases and J 0 bases, leaving 17 bases between the germline ends. The CDR3 consists of 16 residues. CDR3 in amino acids: CASSAHRGTSSYEQYF. In nucleotides, the CDR3 is TGTGCCAGCAGCGCTCACCGGGGGACAAGCTCCTACGAGCAGTACTTC.

CDR3 sequence reads: CASSLVGQGTTEAFF. The CDR3 nucleotides are TGTGCCAGCAGCTTAGTCGGACAGGGTACCACTGAAGCTTTCTTT. The chain has TRBV7-9 and TRBJ1-1, with 8 positions matching TRBD1. The V and J ends lost 1 base and 4 bases, in that order; junction bases with no gene match: 5. From germline, CDR1 is SEHNR and CDR2 FQNEAQ (reference sequence). CDR3 size: 15 residues. Combining the CDR3 with reference TRBV7-9 and TRBJ1-1 gives the whole variable domain DTGVSQNPRHKITKRGQNVTFRCDPISEHNRLYWYRQTLGQGPEFLTYFQNEAQLEKSRLLSDRFSAERPKGSFSTLEIQRTEQGDSAMYLCASSLVGQGTTEAFFGQGTRLTVV.

The chain uses TRBV4-2 and TRBJ2-1, with D possibly being TRBD1 (5 bases). CDR1 is LGHNA, CDR2 YNFKEQ, per germline. The V end was cut by 1 base, the J end by 14 bases, with 12 bases between. This CDR3 comprises 12 residues. CDR3 amino acids: CASSQGNRPEFF. CDR3 DNA sequence: TGTGCCAGCAGCCAAGGCAACAGGCCCGAGTTCTTC.

This sequence joins TRBV4-2 and TRBJ2-7, with TRBD1 matching 10 bases. The ends lost 9 bases at V and 1 base at J; junction bases unmatched: 9. This CDR3 is built from 15 residues. CDR1 LGHNA and CDR2 YNFKEQ come from the germline V gene. In nucleotides, the CDR3 is TGTGCCAGTCAGACAGGGGGCGAGGGTTCCTACGAGCAGTACTTC. It specifies CASQTGGEGSYEQYF.

V usage is TRBV19 and J usage is TRBJ1-5, with D possibly being TRBD1 (5 bases). The CDR3 sequence is 15 residues long. Trimming took off 4 bases at V and 5 bases at J, with 15 bases between the two ends. Germline CDR1 is LNHDA and CDR2 is SQIVND (reference sequence). The CDR3 here is CASSKWQGGDQPQHF. The CDR3, as DNA: TGTGCCAGTAGTAAATGGCAGGGAGGTGATCAGCCCCAGCATTTT.

The rearrangement uses TRBV30 and TRBJ2-1; 9 bases align to TRBD2. CDR1 GTSNPN and CDR2 SVGIG come from the germline V gene (reference sequence). The CDR3 covers 12 residues. In nucleotides, the CDR3 is TGTGCAGTGGGGCTAGCGGGAAATGAGCAGTTCTTC. Its translation is CAVGLAGNEQFF. Using reference TRBV30 and TRBJ2-1 for the parts outside the CDR3, the full variable domain is SQTIHQWPATLVQPVGSPLSLECTVEGTSNPNLYWYRQAAGRGLQLLFYSVGIGQISSEVPQNLSASRPQDRQFILSSKKLLLSDSGFYLCAVGLAGNEQFFGPGTRLTVL.

DNA for the CDR3: TGCGCCAGCAGAAACAGGGGATCCTCAGATACGCAGTATTTT. This translates into CASRNRGSSDTQYF. The chain couples TRBV10-2 to TRBJ2-3; 7 bases agree with TRBD1. The CDR3 is made up of 14 amino acids. Unmatched junction bases numbered 7, after V lost 6 bases and J lost 4 bases. Germline-derived CDR1 and CDR2 are WSHSY and SAAADI.